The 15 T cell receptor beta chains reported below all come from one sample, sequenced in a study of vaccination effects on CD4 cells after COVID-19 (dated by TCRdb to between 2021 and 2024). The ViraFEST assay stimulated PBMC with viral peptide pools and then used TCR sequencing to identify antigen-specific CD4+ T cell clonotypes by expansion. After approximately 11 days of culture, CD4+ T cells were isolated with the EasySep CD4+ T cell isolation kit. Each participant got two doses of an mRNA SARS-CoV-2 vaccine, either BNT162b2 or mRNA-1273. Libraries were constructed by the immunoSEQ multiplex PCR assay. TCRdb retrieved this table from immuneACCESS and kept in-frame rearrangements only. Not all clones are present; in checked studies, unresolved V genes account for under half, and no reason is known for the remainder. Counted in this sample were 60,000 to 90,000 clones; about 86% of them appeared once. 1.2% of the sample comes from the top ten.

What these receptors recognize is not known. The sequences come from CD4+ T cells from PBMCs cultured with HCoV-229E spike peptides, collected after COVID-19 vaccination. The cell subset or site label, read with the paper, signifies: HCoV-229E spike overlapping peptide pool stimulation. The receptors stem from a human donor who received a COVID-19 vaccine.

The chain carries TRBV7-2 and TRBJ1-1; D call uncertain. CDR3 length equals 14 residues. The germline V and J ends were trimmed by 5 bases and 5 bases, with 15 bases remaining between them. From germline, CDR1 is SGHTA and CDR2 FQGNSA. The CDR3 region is CASSIGRWDTEAFF. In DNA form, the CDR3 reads TGTGCCAGCAGCATCGGTAGATGGGATACTGAAGCTTTCTTT. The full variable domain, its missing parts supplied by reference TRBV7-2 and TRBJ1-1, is GAGVSQSPSNKVTEKGKDVELRCDPISGHTALYWYRQSLGQGLEFLIYFQGNSAPDKSGLPSDRFSAERTGGSVSTLTIQRTQQEDSAVYLCASSIGRWDTEAFFGQGTRLTVV.

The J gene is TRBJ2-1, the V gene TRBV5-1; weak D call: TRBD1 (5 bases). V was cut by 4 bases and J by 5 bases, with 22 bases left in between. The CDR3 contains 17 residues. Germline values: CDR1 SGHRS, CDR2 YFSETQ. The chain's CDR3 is CASSLFPTELRDNEQFF. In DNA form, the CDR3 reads TGCGCCAGCAGCCTCTTCCCGACGGAACTCAGGGACAATGAGCAGTTCTTC.

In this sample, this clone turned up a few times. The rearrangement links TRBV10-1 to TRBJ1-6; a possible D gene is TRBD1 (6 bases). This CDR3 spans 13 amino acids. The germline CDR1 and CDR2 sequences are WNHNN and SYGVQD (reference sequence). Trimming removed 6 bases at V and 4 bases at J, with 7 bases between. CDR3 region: CASRQGYNSPLHF. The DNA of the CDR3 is TGCGCCAGCAGGCAGGGGTATAATTCACCCCTCCACTTT.

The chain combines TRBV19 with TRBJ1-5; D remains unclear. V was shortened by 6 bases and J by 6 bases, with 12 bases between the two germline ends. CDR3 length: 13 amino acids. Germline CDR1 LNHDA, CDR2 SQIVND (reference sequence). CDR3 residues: CASSPPLPQPQHF. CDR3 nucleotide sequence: TGTGCCAGTAGCCCACCCCTTCCTCAGCCCCAGCATTTT.

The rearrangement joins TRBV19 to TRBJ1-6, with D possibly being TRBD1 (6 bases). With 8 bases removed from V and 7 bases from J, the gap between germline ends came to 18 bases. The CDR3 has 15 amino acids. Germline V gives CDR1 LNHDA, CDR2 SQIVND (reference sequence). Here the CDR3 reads CASSASQGTNSPLHF. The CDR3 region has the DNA TGTGCCAGTTCCGCGTCGCAGGGGACCAATTCACCCCTCCACTTT.

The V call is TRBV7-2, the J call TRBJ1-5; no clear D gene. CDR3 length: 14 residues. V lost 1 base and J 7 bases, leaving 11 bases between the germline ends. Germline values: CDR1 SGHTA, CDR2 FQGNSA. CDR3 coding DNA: TGTGCCAGCAGCTTAGAAATCCTCGAGCAGCCCCAGCATTTT. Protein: CASSLEILEQPQHF.

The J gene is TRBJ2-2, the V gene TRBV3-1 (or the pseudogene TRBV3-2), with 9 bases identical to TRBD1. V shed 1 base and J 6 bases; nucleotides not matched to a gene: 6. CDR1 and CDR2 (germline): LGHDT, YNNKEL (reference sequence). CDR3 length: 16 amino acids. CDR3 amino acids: CASSQGMRTGAGELFF. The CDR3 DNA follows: TGTGCCAGCAGCCAAGGAATGAGGACAGGGGCCGGGGAGCTGTTTTTT.

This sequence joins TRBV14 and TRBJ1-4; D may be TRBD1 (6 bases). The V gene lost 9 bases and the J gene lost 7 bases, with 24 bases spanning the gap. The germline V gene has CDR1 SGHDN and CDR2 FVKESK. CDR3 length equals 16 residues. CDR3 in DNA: TGTGCCAGTAATAGCCGAGTTACAGGGAGAGGTGAAAAACTGTTTTTT. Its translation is CASNSRVTGRGEKLFF.

CDR3: CAWGLAGGADTQYF. The CDR3 bases are TGTGCCTGGGGACTAGCGGGGGGCGCGGATACGCAGTATTTT. The V call is TRBV30, the J call TRBJ2-3; 14 bases fit TRBD2. The ends lost 5 bases at V and 6 bases at J; junction bases unmatched: 4. Germline V gives CDR1 GTSNPN, CDR2 SVGIG (reference sequence). The CDR3 length is 14 residues.

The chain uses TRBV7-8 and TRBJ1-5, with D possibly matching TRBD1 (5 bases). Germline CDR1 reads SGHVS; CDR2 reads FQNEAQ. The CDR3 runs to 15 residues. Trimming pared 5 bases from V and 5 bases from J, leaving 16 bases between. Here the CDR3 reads CASSRSGMGDQPQHF. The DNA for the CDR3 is TGTGCCAGCAGCCGGAGCGGGATGGGGGATCAGCCCCAGCATTTT.

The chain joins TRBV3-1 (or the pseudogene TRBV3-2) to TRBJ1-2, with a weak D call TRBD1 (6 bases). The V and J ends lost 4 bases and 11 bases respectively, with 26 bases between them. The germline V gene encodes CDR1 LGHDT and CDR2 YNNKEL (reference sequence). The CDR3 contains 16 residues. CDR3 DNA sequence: TGTGCCAGCAGCCTTTTAGCTACGGGACCGCAGCAGGGGTACACCTTC. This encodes CASSLLATGPQQGYTF.

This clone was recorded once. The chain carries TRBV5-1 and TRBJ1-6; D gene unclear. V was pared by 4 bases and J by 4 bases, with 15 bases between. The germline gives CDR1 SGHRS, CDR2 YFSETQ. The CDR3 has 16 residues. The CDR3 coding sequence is TGCGCCAGCAGCGTTCGGCAGGCCCTTTATAATTCACCCCTCCACTTT. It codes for CASSVRQALYNSPLHF.

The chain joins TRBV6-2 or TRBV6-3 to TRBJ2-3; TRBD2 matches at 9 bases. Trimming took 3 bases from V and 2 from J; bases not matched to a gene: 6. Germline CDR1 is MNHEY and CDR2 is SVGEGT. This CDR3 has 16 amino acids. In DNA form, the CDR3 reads TGTGCCAGCAGTTATCCGACTAGCGGCTTCACAGATACGCAGTATTTT. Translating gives CASSYPTSGFTDTQYF.

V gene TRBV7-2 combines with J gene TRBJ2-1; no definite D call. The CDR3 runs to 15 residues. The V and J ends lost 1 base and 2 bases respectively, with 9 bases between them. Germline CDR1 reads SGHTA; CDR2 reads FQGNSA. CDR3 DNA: TGTGCCAGCAGCTTAGGACCACCGGCCTACAATGAGCAGTTCTTC. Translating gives CASSLGPPAYNEQFF.

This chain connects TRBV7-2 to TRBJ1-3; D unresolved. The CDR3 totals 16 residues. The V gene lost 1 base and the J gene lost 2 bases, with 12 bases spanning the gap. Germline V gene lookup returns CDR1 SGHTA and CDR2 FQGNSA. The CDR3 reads CASSLVGAVAGNTIYF. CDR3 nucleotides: TGTGCCAGCAGCTTAGTAGGAGCAGTCGCTGGAAACACCATATATTTT.